A single T cell receptor (beta chain) is shown here with its context. Clones were sequenced by immunoSEQ multiplex PCR, and TCRdb holds only the in-frame ones, with some missing. Among around 25,000 clones listed, about nine tenths were seen once. This entry comes from a study of blood T cell repertoires in COVID-19. At the level of the study: Specimens from acute and convalescent COVID-19 originated in the United States, Italy and Spain.

The germline V gene encodes CDR1 MNHNS and CDR2 SASEGT. J gave up 0 bases and V 1 base, and 15 bases lay outside the gene matches. The CDR3 runs to 20 residues. The TCR sequence derives from a man aged 65 to 85 with acute or convalescent COVID-19. Sequencing used peripheral blood. This rearrangement joins TRBV6-1 to TRBJ1-3; TRBD1 matches at 7 bases. CDR3 amino acids: CASSEVGEGTVRPSGNTIYF. The CDR3 nucleotides read TGTGCCAGCAGTGAAGTCGGCGAGGGGACAGTGAGACCCTCTGGAAACACCATATATTTT.